The clone carrying this T cell receptor beta chain was observed at least ten times. TCRdb fed the RACE reads into MiXCR, producing one record per CDR3 protein. The sample has about 68,000 distinct CDR3 sequences, approximately 9.9% seen once. The data stem from a study of human T cells and chemical hapten exposure. Specified time point: pre-sensitization, week 0. Stated treatment: therapeutic diphenylcyclopropenone sensitization with weekly scalp DPC. This sample comprised whole blood, obtained in connection with sensitization to the hapten diphenylcyclopropenone (DPC). This TCR came from a woman aged 45-65 years with alopecia areata. Some clones in this sample may be carry-over from other donors' samples.

The CDR3 sequence is CASSLRGVAEAFF. The CDR3 bases are TGTGCCAGCAGCTTACGGGGGGTAGCTGAAGCTTTCTTT. The rearrangement joins TRBV6-5 to TRBJ1-1; D may be TRBD1 (5 bases). The germline gives CDR1 MNHEY, CDR2 SVGAGI. This CDR3 is 13 amino acids long. V gave up 6 bases and J gave up 6 bases, with 14 bases separating them.